This T cell receptor beta chain was identified in a study of T cells in Graves' hyperthyroidism and ophthalmopathy. The CDR3 contains 17 residues. Germline assignment: CDR1 LGHNA and CDR2 YSLEER. V dropped 0 bases and J dropped 5 bases, with 17 bases sitting between them. Absence of ophthalmopathy progression within 18 months defined stable Graves' hyperthyroidism. Recently diagnosed hyperthyroidism of less than 2 months' duration affected patients aged 18 to 65. Reasons for excluding patients were uncontrolled infection, other autoimmune disease, pregnancy or lactation. Comments on this clonotype: Its antigen is still unknown.

Study-level results: Most thyroid-expanded clonotypes above 0.001 were also found in blood.

Researchers took RNA transcripts and amplified the TCR beta CDR3 regions from them. Researchers ran a first-round RT-PCR on the TCR CDR3 using the HTBI primer set. Each CDR3 protein is one row after TCRdb ran MiXCR on the multiplex PCR reads. In the table there are 700,000 to 950,000 distinct CDR3 sequences, around a third of which are singletons. The receptor was derived from a woman aged 40 to 55 with Graves' hyperthyroidism. The V gene is TRBV4-3, the J gene TRBJ1-5; the D is unclear. Sequencing was done on a sample of blood. The CDR3 bases are TGCGCCAGCAGCCAAGATTTTTTTCGCAGGCCTCATCAGCCCCAGCATTTT. Protein: CASSQDFFRRPHQPQHF.